This TCR beta chain was identified in a study of Graves' ophthalmopathy and Graves' hyperthyroidism. RNA served as the template for amplifying TCR beta CDR3 regions. The first round was an RT-PCR with HTBI primers, and the second round was a multiplex PCR. MiXCR, applied by TCRdb to the multiplex PCR reads, yields one record per CDR3 protein. The sample has some 750,000 distinct CDR3 sequences, 40% seen once; the top ten hold 44%. The authors diagnosed from clinical symptoms, serum thyroxine, TRAb, thyroid ultrasound and orbital computed tomography. The origin of this receptor is an adult man with Graves' ophthalmopathy. Material for sequencing was peripheral blood.

The CDR3 DNA reads as TGTGCCAGCAGCGTAGTAGTAGGGGCCGGGGAGCTGTTTTTT. It translates to CASSVVVGAGELFF. The chain has TRBV9 and TRBJ2-2; the D gene is possibly TRBD1 (5 bases). The CDR3 totals 14 residues. Trimming took 0 bases from V and 6 from J, leaving 9 bases between them. The germline CDR1 and CDR2 sequences are SGDLS and YYNGEE. Full variable domain (missing parts from reference TRBV9 and TRBJ2-2): DSGVTQTPKHLITATGQRVTLRCSPRSGDLSVYWYQQSLDQGLQFLIQYYNGEERAKGNILERFSAQQFPDLHSELNLSSLELGDSALYFCASSVVVGAGELFFGEGSRLTVL.